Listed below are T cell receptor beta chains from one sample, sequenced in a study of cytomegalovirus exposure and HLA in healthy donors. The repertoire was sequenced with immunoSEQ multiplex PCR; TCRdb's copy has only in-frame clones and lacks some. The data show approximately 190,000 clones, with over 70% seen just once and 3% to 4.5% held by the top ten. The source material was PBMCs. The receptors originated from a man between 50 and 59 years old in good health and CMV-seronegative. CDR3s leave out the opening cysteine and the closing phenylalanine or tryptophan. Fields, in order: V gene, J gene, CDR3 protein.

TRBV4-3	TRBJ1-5	ASSQDPGNQPQH
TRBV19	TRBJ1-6	ASSNRQGKDSPLH
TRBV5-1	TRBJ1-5	ASMTRYSNQPQH
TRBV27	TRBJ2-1	ASTAVDRRSAEQF
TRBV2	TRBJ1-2	ANFDRAYT
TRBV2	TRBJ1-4	ARTQGADEKLF
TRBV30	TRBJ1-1	AWGDRGTEAF
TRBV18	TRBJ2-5	ASSPPSAVGETQY
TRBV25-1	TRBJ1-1	ASRWTGQNTEAF
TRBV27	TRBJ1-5	ASSPWDRENHQPQH
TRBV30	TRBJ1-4	AWSVQGAKEKLF
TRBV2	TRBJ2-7	ASSWDSSPGRY
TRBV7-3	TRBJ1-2	ASSFQGGNGYT
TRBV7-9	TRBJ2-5	ASSFHGGGETQY
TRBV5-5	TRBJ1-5	ASSSGQWSNQPQH
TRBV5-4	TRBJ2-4	ASSEYGGGAGKNIQY
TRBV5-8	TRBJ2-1	ASSLGTSGGLDNEQF
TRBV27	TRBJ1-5	ASSIRQGYQPQH
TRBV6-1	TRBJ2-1	AGAVGGWIHEQF
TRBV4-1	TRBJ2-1	ASSQVPSGGNEQF
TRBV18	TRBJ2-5	ASSPGTALAQETQY
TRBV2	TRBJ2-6	ASSFSGANVLT
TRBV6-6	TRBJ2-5	ASRETSGGKRTQY
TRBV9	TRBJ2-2	ASSVVGGDTGELF
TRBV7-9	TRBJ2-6	ASSPLGRGSGANVLT
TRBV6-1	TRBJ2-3	ATLAGGRDTQY
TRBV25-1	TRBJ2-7	ASRSWADYEQY
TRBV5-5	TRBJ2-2	ASSLYGLGTGELF
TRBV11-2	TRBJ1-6	ASSLDLPPLH
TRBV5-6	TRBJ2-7	ASSLVETTHEQY
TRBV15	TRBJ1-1	ATSVTGTGGTEAF
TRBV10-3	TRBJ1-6	AIRDSNSPLH
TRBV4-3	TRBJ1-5	ASSQDPTDQPQH
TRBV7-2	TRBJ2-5	ASSLTLVKETQY
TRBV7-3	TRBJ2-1	ASSSGGGGHNEQF
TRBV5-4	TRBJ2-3	ASMAGGADTQY
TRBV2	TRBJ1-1	ASSGITGVTEAF
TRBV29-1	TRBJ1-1	SDIRAGTEAF
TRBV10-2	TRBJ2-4	ASSEPRLAKNIQY
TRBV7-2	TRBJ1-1	ASSLARETEAF
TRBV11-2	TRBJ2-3	ASSTGTGVTDTQY
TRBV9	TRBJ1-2	ASSVGTDSYGYT
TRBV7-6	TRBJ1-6	ASSLGGQGTPLH
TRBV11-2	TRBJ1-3	ASSFQYSGNTIY
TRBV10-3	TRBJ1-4	AISETGTADEKLF
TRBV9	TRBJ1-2	ASGDISVSDYGYT
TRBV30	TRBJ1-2	AWSSTRGGYT
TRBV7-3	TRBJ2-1	ASSYMLYNEQF
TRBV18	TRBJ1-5	ASSPRDRADQPQH